The clone carrying this TCR beta chain was seen a handful of times. Its antigen is as yet unknown. This sample stems from a study of cytomegalovirus exposure and HLA in healthy donors. Overall study findings and caveats: Fewer N-insertions (relative to the approximately 700-donor mean) were reportedly seen in an Asian-associated ancestry cluster in a later analysis.

The CDR3 loop spans 14 amino acids. V was pared by 2 bases and J by 5 bases, with 10 bases between. Looked up from germline, CDR1 is MNHNS and CDR2 is SASEGT. PCR employed 60 Vbeta and 13 Jbeta primers. Generated by immunoSEQ multiplex PCR, the TCRdb table keeps only in-frame clones and is missing some. The data show 130,000 or so clones, approximately 8.7% seen once. Sequencing was done on a sample of PBMCs. This clonotype was obtained from a man aged 40-49 years in good health and CMV-seronegative. The chain employs TRBV6-1 and TRBJ2-1; D might be TRBD1 (5 bases). CDR3: CASSERGRNNEQFF. The CDR3, as DNA: TGTGCCAGCAGTGAAAGGGGCAGGAACAATGAGCAGTTCTTC.